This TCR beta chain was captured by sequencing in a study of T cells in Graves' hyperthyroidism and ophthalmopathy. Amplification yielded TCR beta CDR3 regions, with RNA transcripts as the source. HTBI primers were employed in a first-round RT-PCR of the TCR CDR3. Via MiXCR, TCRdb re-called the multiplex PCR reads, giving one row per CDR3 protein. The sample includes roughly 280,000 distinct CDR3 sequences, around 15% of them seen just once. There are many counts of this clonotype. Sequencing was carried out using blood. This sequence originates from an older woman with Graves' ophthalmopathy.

CDR3 sequence reads: CASSLAGTGHSPLHF. The DNA of the CDR3 is TGTGCCAGCAGCTTAGCGGGCACGGGGCATTCACCCCTCCACTTT. This chain connects TRBV7-9 to TRBJ1-6; perhaps TRBD1 as D (5 bases). The germline V gene has CDR1 SEHNR and CDR2 FQNEAQ (reference sequence). With 0 bases removed from V and 8 bases from J, the gap between germline ends came to 11 bases. The CDR3 covers 15 residues.